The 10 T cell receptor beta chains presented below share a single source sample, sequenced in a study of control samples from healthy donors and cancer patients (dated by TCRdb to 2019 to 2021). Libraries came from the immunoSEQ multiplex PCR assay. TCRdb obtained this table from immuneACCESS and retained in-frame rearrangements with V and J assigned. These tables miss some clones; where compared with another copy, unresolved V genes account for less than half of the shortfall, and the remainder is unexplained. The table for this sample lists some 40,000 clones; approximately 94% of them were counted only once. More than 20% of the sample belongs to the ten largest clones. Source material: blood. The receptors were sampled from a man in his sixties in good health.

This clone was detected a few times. CDR3 nucleotides: TGTGCCAGCAGCGTAGTAGGGACAGCGCCACAAGAGACCCAGTACTTC. It specifies CASSVVGTAPQETQYF. The chain combines TRBV9 with TRBJ2-5, with 7 bases that match TRBD1. The CDR3 runs 16 residues. Germline CDR1 and CDR2: SGDLS and YYNGEE. With V trimmed by 0 bases and J by 2 bases, 7 bases remained unmatched.

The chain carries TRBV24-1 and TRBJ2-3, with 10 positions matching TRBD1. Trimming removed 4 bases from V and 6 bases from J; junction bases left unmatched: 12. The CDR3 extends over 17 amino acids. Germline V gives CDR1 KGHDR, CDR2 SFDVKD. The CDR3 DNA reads TGTGCCACCAGTGACGCCGGGACAGGGGTTTCCACCGATACGCAGTATTTT. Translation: CATSDAGTGVSTDTQYF.

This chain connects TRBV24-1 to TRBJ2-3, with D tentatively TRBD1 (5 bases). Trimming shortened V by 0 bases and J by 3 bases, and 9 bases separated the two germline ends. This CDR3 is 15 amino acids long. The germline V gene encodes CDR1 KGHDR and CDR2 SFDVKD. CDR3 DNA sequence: TGTGCCACCAGTGATTTGCGCCCAGGGACAGATACGCAGTATTTT. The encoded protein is CATSDLRPGTDTQYF.

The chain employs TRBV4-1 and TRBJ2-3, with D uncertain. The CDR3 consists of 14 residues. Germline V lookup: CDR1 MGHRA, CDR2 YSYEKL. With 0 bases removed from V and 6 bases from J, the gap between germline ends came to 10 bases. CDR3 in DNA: TGCGCCAGCAGCCAAGATGCCATTCCTGATACGCAGTATTTT. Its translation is CASSQDAIPDTQYF.

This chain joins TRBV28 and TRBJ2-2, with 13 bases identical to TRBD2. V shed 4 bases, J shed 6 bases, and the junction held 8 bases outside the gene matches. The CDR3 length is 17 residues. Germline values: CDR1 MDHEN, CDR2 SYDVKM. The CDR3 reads CASSSSLLAGGPGELFF. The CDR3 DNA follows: TGTGCCAGCAGTTCCTCCTTACTAGCGGGAGGGCCCGGGGAGCTGTTTTTT. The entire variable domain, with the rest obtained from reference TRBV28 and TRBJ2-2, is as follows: DVKVTQSSRYLVKRTGEKVFLECVQDMDHENMFWYRQDPGLGLRLIYFSYDVKMKEKGDIPEGYSVSREKKERFSLILESASTNQTSMYLCASSSSLLAGGPGELFFGEGSRLTVL.

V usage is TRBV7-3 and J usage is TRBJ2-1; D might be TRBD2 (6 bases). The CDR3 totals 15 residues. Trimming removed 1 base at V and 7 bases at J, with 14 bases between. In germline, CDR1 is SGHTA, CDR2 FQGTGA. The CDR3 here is CASSLIFGRMNEQFF. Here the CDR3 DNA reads TGTGCCAGCAGCTTAATATTCGGGAGAATGAATGAGCAGTTCTTC.

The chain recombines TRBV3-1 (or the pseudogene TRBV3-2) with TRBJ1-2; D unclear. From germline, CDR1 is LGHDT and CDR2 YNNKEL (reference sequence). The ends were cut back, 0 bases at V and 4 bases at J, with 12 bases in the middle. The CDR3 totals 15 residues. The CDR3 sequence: CASSQDIGRTYGYTF. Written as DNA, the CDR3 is TGTGCCAGCAGCCAAGATATAGGGCGCACCTATGGCTACACCTTC.

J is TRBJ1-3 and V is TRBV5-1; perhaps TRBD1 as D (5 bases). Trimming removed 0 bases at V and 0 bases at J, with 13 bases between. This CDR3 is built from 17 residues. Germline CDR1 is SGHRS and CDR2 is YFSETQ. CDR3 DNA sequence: TGCGCCAGCAGCTTGGTGACTCCAGGGAGCTCTGGAAACACCATATATTTT. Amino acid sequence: CASSLVTPGSSGNTIYF.

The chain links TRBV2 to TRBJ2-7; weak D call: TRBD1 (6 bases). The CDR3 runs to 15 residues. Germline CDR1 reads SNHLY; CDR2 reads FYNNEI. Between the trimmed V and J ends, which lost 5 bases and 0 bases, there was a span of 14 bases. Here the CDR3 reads CASSPPDRPSYEQYF. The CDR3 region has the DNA TGTGCCAGCAGTCCTCCCGACAGGCCCTCCTACGAGCAGTACTTC.

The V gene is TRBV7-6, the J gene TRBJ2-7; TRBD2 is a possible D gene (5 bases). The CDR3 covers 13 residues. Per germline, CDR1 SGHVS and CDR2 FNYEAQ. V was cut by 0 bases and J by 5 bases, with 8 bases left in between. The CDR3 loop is CASSLADGDEQYF. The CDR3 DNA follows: TGTGCCAGCAGCTTAGCGGACGGGGACGAGCAGTACTTC.